A single sample gave rise to the 15 T cell receptor beta chains below, sequenced in a study of cytomegalovirus exposure and HLA in healthy donors. Primers: 60 Vbeta forward and 13 Jbeta reverse. The table came from immunoSEQ multiplex PCR; TCRdb's copy has only in-frame clones and leaves some out. Of approximately 80,000 clones in the sample, over 60% were seen once. What was sequenced was PBMCs. These receptors all stem from a man aged 55 to 70 in good health and CMV-seronegative.

The V call is TRBV18, the J call TRBJ2-5; D possibly corresponds to TRBD1 (5 bases). The CDR3 spans 14 residues. V was cut by 3 bases and J by 5 bases, with 13 bases left in between. The germline V gene encodes CDR1 KGHSH and CDR2 LQKENI. CDR3 sequence (DNA): TGTGCCAGCTCACCCATGTCAGGGCTCGAGACCCAGTACTTC. Its translation: CASSPMSGLETQYF. The variable domain in full, completed from reference TRBV18 and TRBJ2-5, reads NAGVMQNPRHLVRRRGQEARLRCSPMKGHSHVYWYRQLPEEGLKFMVYLQKENIIDESGMPKERFSAEFPKEGPSILRIQQVVRGDSAAYFCASSPMSGLETQYFGPGTRLLVL.

The chain uses TRBV30 and TRBJ2-7; D perhaps matches TRBD2 (7 bases). This CDR3 comprises 16 residues. Between the trimmed V and J ends, which lost 0 bases and 6 bases, there was a span of 21 bases. Germline-derived CDR1 and CDR2 are GTSNPN and SVGIG (reference sequence). CDR3 in DNA: TGTGCCTGGAGTGTACGGTCCATTGGGGGGGCGGGCGAGCAGTACTTC. The encoded protein is CAWSVRSIGGAGEQYF.

In this sample, this clone turned up a few times. The chain links TRBV7-6 to TRBJ2-7; no clear D. There are 14 residues in the CDR3. The V gene lost 1 base and the J gene lost 0 bases, with 7 bases spanning the gap. Germline assignment: CDR1 SGHVS and CDR2 FNYEAQ. CDR3 nucleotide sequence: TGTGCCAGCAGCTTAGGCGGTGGCTCCTACGAGCAGTACTTC. Translating gives CASSLGGGSYEQYF.

The rearrangement links TRBV2 to TRBJ2-5, with a tentative D call TRBD2 (6 bases). The germline V and J ends were trimmed by 8 bases and 2 bases, with 18 bases remaining between them. CDR3 length: 15 residues. Germline V lookup: CDR1 SNHLY, CDR2 FYNNEI. CDR3 bases: TGTGCCAGCCGAGCGCCGGGACTTAAGCAAGAGACCCAGTACTTC. It yields the protein CASRAPGLKQETQYF.

The CDR3 DNA reads as TGTGCCAGCAGCATCGGGACAGGGTCCTACGAGCAGTACTTC. It codes for CASSIGTGSYEQYF. V gene TRBV11-2 combines with J gene TRBJ2-7; 9 bases are a match to TRBD1. From germline, CDR1 is SGHAT and CDR2 FQNNGV. The V and J ends lost 5 bases and 1 base, in that order; junction bases with no gene match: 3. The CDR3 runs 14 residues.

The V and J genes are TRBV5-1 and TRBJ1-6, with a weak D call TRBD1 (5 bases). This CDR3 is built from 14 residues. Deletions cut 7 bases from V and 14 bases from J, with 22 bases between. CDR1 SGHRS and CDR2 YFSETQ come from the germline V gene. For the CDR3, the DNA is TGCGCCAGCCGGCGGGGAGAGGGCAGGGAAGCCCTCCACTTT. As protein: CASRRGEGREALHF.

The J gene is TRBJ2-4, the V gene TRBV19; D perhaps matches TRBD1 (5 bases). The CDR3 extends over 14 amino acids. Per germline, CDR1 LNHDA and CDR2 SQIVND (reference sequence). The V gene lost 3 bases and the J gene lost 1 base, with 7 bases spanning the gap. This CDR3 reads CASSISGAKNIQYF. CDR3 nucleotide sequence: TGTGCCAGTAGTATCTCAGGGGCCAAAAACATTCAGTACTTC.

In DNA, the CDR3 is TGTGCCAGCTCATCGACAGGGAGCGATTCACCCCTCCACTTT. Translating it yields CASSSTGSDSPLHF. V and J are TRBV18 and TRBJ1-6; 7 positions agree with TRBD1. V gave up 5 bases and J gave up 8 bases; unmatched junction bases: 6. CDR3 length: 14 amino acids. Germline V CDR1 and CDR2: KGHSH, LQKENI.

The rearrangement uses TRBV6-5 and TRBJ1-2, with 11 positions matching TRBD1. Losses at the gene ends were 5 bases for V and 7 bases for J; bases not matched to a gene: 6. This CDR3 comprises 14 residues. CDR1 is MNHEY and CDR2 is SVGAGI in the germline V gene. The DNA for the CDR3 is TGTGCCAGCAGTCTAACCGGGACAGGGGGTGGCTACACCTTC. This encodes CASSLTGTGGGYTF.

In regard to this clone: One end of the junction fails to match germline, which may point to a read error. The same CDR3 also results from other DNA sequences found in this sample. CDR3 DNA: TGCGCCAGCAGCGGGTGGCCGGGGACTGAAGCTTTCTTT. Amino acid sequence: CASSGWPGTEAFF. The rearrangement uses TRBV25-1 and TRBJ1-1, with unresolved D. Germline CDR1 reads MGHDK; CDR2 reads SYGVNS. The CDR3 is 13 amino acids.

This rearrangement joins TRBV10-3 to TRBJ2-5, with D possibly being TRBD2 (5 bases). The CDR3 length is 14 residues. V was clipped by 2 bases and J by 5 bases, with 12 bases between them. CDR1 and CDR2 from the germline V gene are ENHRY and SYGVKD. CDR3 DNA: TGTGCCATCAGTGAGGGAGGTGAAAGGGAGACCCAGTACTTC. It translates to CAISEGGERETQYF.

The rearrangement uses TRBV2 and TRBJ2-5; 9 bases match TRBD2. The CDR3 runs to 16 residues. V shed 7 bases, J shed 1 base, and the junction held 10 bases outside the gene matches. The germline V gene encodes CDR1 SNHLY and CDR2 FYNNEI. The CDR3 sequence is CASTPGVSGGQETQYF. In nucleotides, the CDR3 is TGTGCCAGCACTCCTGGGGTTAGCGGGGGCCAAGAGACCCAGTACTTC.

The chain carries TRBV12-5 and TRBJ1-1; D possibly corresponds to TRBD1 (5 bases). The CDR3 spans 15 residues. Trimming removed 6 bases from V and 5 bases from J, with 19 bases in between. CDR1 and CDR2 (germline): LGHNT, FRNRAP. The CDR3 nucleotides are TGTGCTAGTGGCAAGGACTCGGGGCGGGGGACTGAAGCTTTCTTT. This codes for CASGKDSGRGTEAFF.

The rearrangement links TRBV5-4 to TRBJ2-7; D perhaps matches TRBD1 (6 bases). V lost 0 bases to trimming and J lost 4 bases, with 14 bases between them. The CDR3 runs to 15 residues. Germline V CDR1 and CDR2: SGHNT, YYREEE (reference sequence). The CDR3 reads CASSLGAGDKYEQYF. CDR3 DNA sequence: TGTGCCAGCAGCTTGGGGGCAGGGGATAAGTACGAGCAGTACTTC.

The chain is built from TRBV6-6 and TRBJ2-5, with 7 bases identical to TRBD2. The CDR3 has 16 amino acids. V lost 5 bases to trimming and J lost 2 bases; unmatched junction nucleotides: 11. In germline, CDR1 is MNHNY, CDR2 SVGAGI (reference sequence). This chain's CDR3 is CASSPPHSGGQETQYF. As DNA, the CDR3 is TGTGCCAGCAGTCCTCCCCACTCGGGGGGACAAGAGACCCAGTACTTC.